The 10 T cell receptor beta chains in this list originate from one sample, sequenced in a study of shared clonotypes between healthy human individuals (dated by TCRdb to about 2020). Library construction relied on the immunoSEQ multiplex PCR assay. TCRdb stores this immuneACCESS table with in-frame sequences only. Part of the clones is absent; in the studies checked, under half of the shortfall reflects unresolved V genes, and no reason is known for the rest. The sample records roughly 500,000 clones, roughly three quarters of which are singletons. Approximately 13% of the sample is taken by the ten largest. The sample was PBMCs. Receptors originate from a woman aged 40 to 50 in good health. Some clones in this sample may be carry-over from other donors' samples.

This rearrangement joins TRBV28 to TRBJ2-7; 8 nucleotides agree with TRBD1. Looked up from germline, CDR1 is MDHEN and CDR2 is SYDVKM. The CDR3 has 15 amino acids. V shed 5 bases, J shed 3 bases, and the junction held 9 bases outside the gene matches. CDR3 loop: CASSTRDRGGYEQYF. The DNA for the CDR3 is TGTGCCAGCAGTACCCGCGACAGGGGAGGCTACGAGCAGTACTTC.

The chain uses TRBV2 and TRBJ2-7; D may be TRBD1 (6 bases). Trimming removed 6 bases at V and 9 bases at J, with 18 bases between. CDR1 and CDR2 (germline): SNHLY, FYNNEI. This CDR3 is 13 amino acids long. The CDR3 sequence: CASSGTLPQGQYF. CDR3 in DNA: TGTGCCAGCAGCGGGACACTCCCCCAGGGGCAGTACTTC.

The chain joins TRBV7-3 to TRBJ2-1; 8 positions match TRBD1. J gave up 0 bases and V 5 bases, and 3 bases lay outside the gene matches. The CDR3 spans 15 residues. Germline CDR1 is SGHTA and CDR2 is FQGTGA. The CDR3 here is CASSRQGTSYNEQFF. The CDR3 DNA follows: TGTGCCAGCAGCCGACAGGGGACCTCCTACAATGAGCAGTTCTTC.

V is TRBV6-1 and J is TRBJ2-1, with 13 nucleotides matching TRBD2. This CDR3 is built from 16 residues. Trimming took 4 bases from V and 7 from J; bases not matched to a gene: 7. Per the germline V gene, CDR1 is MNHNS and CDR2 is SASEGT. CDR3 residues: CASSVQLAGGLNEQFF. CDR3 sequence (DNA): TGTGCCAGCAGTGTCCAACTAGCGGGAGGGTTAAATGAGCAGTTCTTC.

The chain combines TRBV27 with TRBJ2-2; TRBD2 matches at 7 bases. The CDR3 is made up of 15 amino acids. CDR1 and CDR2 from the germline V gene are MNHEY and SMNVEV (reference sequence). V lost 2 bases and J lost 6; bases outside the gene matches: 6. CDR3 sequence: CASSLMAGASGELFF. For the CDR3, the DNA is TGTGCCAGCAGTTTAATGGCGGGAGCCTCCGGGGAGCTGTTTTTT.

The chain has TRBV11-2 and TRBJ1-2; D is perhaps TRBD1 (5 bases). V dropped 1 base and J dropped 4 bases, with 16 bases sitting between them. Germline CDR1 is SGHAT and CDR2 is FQNNGV. The CDR3 sequence is 16 residues long. CDR3 sequence: CASSLGLGQAGYGYTF. DNA for the CDR3: TGTGCCAGCAGCTTAGGTTTGGGGCAGGCTGGCTATGGCTACACCTTC. The full variable domain, rest sourced from reference TRBV11-2 and TRBJ1-2, is EAGVAQSPRYKIIEKRQSVAFWCNPISGHATLYWYQQILGQGPKLLIQFQNNGVVDDSQLPKDRFSAERLKGVDSTLKIQPAKLEDSAVYLCASSLGLGQAGYGYTFGSGTRLTVV.

The chain is built from TRBV7-9 and TRBJ1-2, with a possible D match to TRBD1 (5 bases). Germline assignment: CDR1 SEHNR and CDR2 FQNEAQ (reference sequence). Deletions cut 5 bases from V and 2 bases from J, with 15 bases between. CDR3 length: 15 amino acids. The DNA of the CDR3 is TGTGCCAGCAGCCCCTCCGGGACGGAAAACTATGGCTACACCTTC. It encodes CASSPSGTENYGYTF.

The chain has TRBV5-4 and TRBJ2-1, with 9 bases fitting TRBD2. The junction had 11 bases not matched to a gene; V was cut back by 5 bases and J by 5 bases. This CDR3 comprises 16 residues. Germline V lookup: CDR1 SGHNT, CDR2 YYREEE (reference sequence). DNA of the CDR3: TGTGCCAGCAGAGACCCGCGGGAGGGCCTGAACAATGAGCAGTTCTTC. Its translation: CASRDPREGLNNEQFF. Full variable domain (rest looked up from reference TRBV5-4 and TRBJ2-1): ETGVTQSPTHLIKTRGQQVTLRCSSQSGHNTVSWYQQALGQGPQFIFQYYREEENGRGNFPPRFSGLQFPNYSSELNVNALELDDSALYLCASRDPREGLNNEQFFGPGTRLTVL.

The chain employs TRBV15 and TRBJ2-3, with TRBD2 matching 7 bases. There are 15 residues in the CDR3. With 3 bases clipped from V and 4 bases from J, the junction kept 7 bases outside the gene matches. Germline V lookup: CDR1 LNHNV, CDR2 YYDKDF (reference sequence). Here the CDR3 DNA reads TGTGCCACCAGCAGGTCTAGCGGCTACCCAGATACGCAGTATTTT. Amino acids: CATSRSSGYPDTQYF.

The rearrangement joins TRBV9 to TRBJ1-5, with no clear D. The CDR3 covers 15 residues. Trimming stripped 3 bases from V and 2 bases from J, with 12 bases between. Germline lookup yields CDR1 SGDLS and CDR2 YYNGEE. This CDR3 is CASSADPGGNQPQHF. In DNA form, the CDR3 reads TGTGCCAGCAGCGCGGACCCCGGCGGCAATCAGCCCCAGCATTTT.